These 17 T cell receptor beta chains originate from one sample sequenced in a study of patients and donors after allogeneic stem cell transplantation. TCRdb re-called the RT-PCR reads through MiXCR, storing one row per CDR3 protein. The sample includes 40,000 to 45,000 distinct CDR3 sequences, about 30% of them seen just once. The specimen sequenced was blood, either unsorted or a sorted T cell fraction (not recorded which). Receptors originate from a human donor who was either an allogeneic HSCT recipient or a stem cell or donor lymphocyte infusion donor (not recorded which). It is not recorded whose cells these are; they may come from a transplant donor.

This clonotype came up a few times. The gene calls are TRBV4-1 and TRBJ2-7; D unresolved. CDR1 MGHRA and CDR2 YSYEKL come from the germline V gene. There are 15 residues in the CDR3. V was trimmed by 1 base and J by 3 bases, leaving 13 bases between them. The CDR3 protein is CASSQVRALHYEQYF. In nucleotides, the CDR3 is TGCGCCAGCAGCCAAGTACGAGCCTTACACTACGAGCAGTACTTC.

This clonotype was observed many times. V and J are TRBV7-9 and TRBJ1-1; 9 bases are shared with TRBD1. J lost 1 base, V lost 5 bases, and 2 bases had no gene match. The CDR3 is 14 amino acids. CDR1 and CDR2 (germline): SEHNR, FQNEAQ (reference sequence). The CDR3 sequence is CASSPQGANTEAFF. The CDR3 nucleotides read TGTGCCAGCAGCCCACAGGGGGCGAACACTGAAGCTTTCTTT.

The V and J genes are TRBV9 and TRBJ1-2, with no clear D. The germline V gene encodes CDR1 SGDLS and CDR2 YYNGEE. Trimming removed 1 base from V and 4 bases from J, with 8 bases in between. This CDR3 contains 13 residues. CDR3 loop: CASSVREGYGYTF. The CDR3 DNA sequence: TGTGCCAGCAGCGTACGGGAAGGCTATGGCTACACCTTC.

In its sample, this clonotype was seen many times. The rearrangement joins TRBV4-2 to TRBJ1-5, with D possibly matching TRBD1 (6 bases). Germline-derived CDR1 and CDR2 are LGHNA and YNFKEQ. V gave up 6 bases and J gave up 6 bases, with 15 bases separating them. The CDR3 covers 14 residues. The chain's CDR3 is CASRLVGGRQPQHF. In DNA, the CDR3 is TGTGCCAGCAGATTAGTGGGGGGCCGTCAGCCCCAGCATTTT.

V and J are TRBV4-1 and TRBJ1-1; no clear D gene. The CDR3 length is 14 residues. Germline CDR1 is MGHRA and CDR2 is YSYEKL. Trimming cost V 5 bases and J 3 bases, with 13 bases left between them. The CDR3: CASSRNGPYTEAFF. CDR3 DNA sequence: TGCGCCAGCAGCAGGAACGGACCCTACACTGAAGCTTTCTTT.

This clonotype has just a few counts. The rearrangement joins TRBV29-1 to TRBJ1-1, with D uncertain. The germline V gene encodes CDR1 SQVTM and CDR2 ANQGSEA. CDR3 length: 10 amino acids. V lost 0 bases and J 12 bases, leaving 8 bases between the germline ends. The CDR3 loop is CSVEDSVTFF. The CDR3 bases are TGCAGCGTTGAAGATTCGGTAACTTTCTTT.

This clonotype was picked up many times. The gene calls are TRBV5-1 and TRBJ1-3; D uncertain. Germline-derived CDR1 and CDR2 are SGHRS and YFSETQ. The V and J ends lost 0 bases and 4 bases respectively, with 5 bases between them. This CDR3 is 13 amino acids long. The chain's CDR3 is CASSLGSGNTIYF. For the CDR3, the DNA is TGCGCCAGCAGCTTGGGGAGCGGAAACACCATATATTTT.

This clonotype was observed many times. This rearrangement joins TRBV29-1 to TRBJ1-1, with 10 nucleotides matching TRBD1. The J segment lost 7 bases and the V segment lost 3 bases, leaving 8 bases of the junction unmatched. The CDR3 has 14 residues. Germline assignment: CDR1 SQVTM and CDR2 ANQGSEA. The CDR3 is CSVDPAGTGVEAFF. The CDR3 nucleotides are TGCAGCGTTGATCCCGCCGGGACAGGGGTTGAAGCTTTCTTT.

This clonotype was recorded at least ten times. The rearrangement uses TRBV7-2 and TRBJ1-6, with 9 bases that match TRBD1. The CDR3 totals 15 residues. V lost 3 bases, J lost 7 bases, and 4 bases stayed unmatched. The germline CDR1 and CDR2 sequences are SGHTA and FQGNSA. The CDR3 sequence: CASSFGQGRNSPLHF. CDR3 nucleotides: TGTGCCAGCAGCTTCGGACAGGGGCGAAATTCACCCCTCCACTTT.

This clonotype was recorded many times. This chain links TRBV7-9 with TRBJ2-1; possibly TRBD2 for D (5 bases). Trimming left V 5 bases short and J 3 bases short, with 5 bases between. CDR3 length equals 12 residues. Germline V CDR1 and CDR2: SEHNR, FQNEAQ (reference sequence). The CDR3 DNA follows: TGTGCCAGCAGCGGACTCTACAATGAGCAGTTCTTC. It translates to CASSGLYNEQFF. Using reference TRBV7-9 and TRBJ2-1 for the parts outside the CDR3, the full variable domain is DTGVSQNPRHKITKRGQNVTFRCDPISEHNRLYWYRQTLGQGPEFLTYFQNEAQLEKSRLLSDRFSAERPKGSFSTLEIQRTEQGDSAMYLCASSGLYNEQFFGPGTRLTVL.

This clonotype was observed once. This rearrangement joins TRBV7-3 to TRBJ2-2; 12 nucleotides align to TRBD2. The CDR3 is made up of 16 amino acids. Germline V gene sequence: CDR1 SGHTA, CDR2 FQGTGA. V lost 6 bases and J lost 4; bases outside the gene matches: 6. CDR3 sequence (DNA): TGTGCCAGCAGTCCCGGACTAGCGGGGTTCACCGGGGAGCTGTTTTTT. It is translated as CASSPGLAGFTGELFF.

This clonotype turned up a few times. The chain recombines TRBV28 with TRBJ2-5; D is unclear. The CDR3 extends over 14 amino acids. Germline V lookup: CDR1 MDHEN, CDR2 SYDVKM. V was shortened by 5 bases and J by 5 bases, with 15 bases between the two germline ends. In DNA form, the CDR3 reads TGTGCCAGCAGTACCACCGGCGGTGGGGAGACCCAGTACTTC. It translates to CASSTTGGGETQYF. The full variable domain, rest sourced from reference TRBV28 and TRBJ2-5, is DVKVTQSSRYLVKRTGEKVFLECVQDMDHENMFWYRQDPGLGLRLIYFSYDVKMKEKGDIPEGYSVSREKKERFSLILESASTNQTSMYLCASSTTGGGETQYFGPGTRLLVL.

This clonotype was counted only a few times. The genes are TRBV11-2 and TRBJ1-1, with a weak D call TRBD1 (5 bases). This CDR3 comprises 14 residues. The germline gives CDR1 SGHAT, CDR2 FQNNGV. V dropped 0 bases and J dropped 6 bases, with 11 bases sitting between them. CDR3 DNA sequence: TGTGCCAGCAGCTTAGAATGGGGGAGGTCTGAAGCTTTCTTT. Its translation is CASSLEWGRSEAFF.

The genes are TRBV15 and TRBJ1-1; D is ambiguous. The CDR3 spans 16 residues. The ends were cut back, 0 bases at V and 1 base at J, with 12 bases in the middle. The germline gives CDR1 LNHNV, CDR2 YYDKDF (reference sequence). CDR3 region: CATSRDRVSSNTEAFF. In DNA, the CDR3 is TGTGCCACCAGCAGAGATAGGGTCTCATCGAACACTGAAGCTTTCTTT. Using reference TRBV15 and TRBJ1-1 for the parts outside the CDR3, the full variable domain is DAMVIQNPRYQVTQFGKPVTLSCSQTLNHNVMYWYQQKSSQAPKLLFHYYDKDFNNEADTPDNFQSRRPNTSFCFLDIRSPGLGDTAMYLCATSRDRVSSNTEAFFGQGTRLTVV.

This clonotype was counted at least ten times. The rearrangement links TRBV18 to TRBJ1-2; 12 bases line up with TRBD1. Germline V gene sequence: CDR1 KGHSH, CDR2 LQKENI. The CDR3 totals 15 residues. The J segment lost 2 bases and the V segment lost 4 bases, leaving 2 bases of the junction unmatched. The CDR3 DNA sequence: TGTGCCAGCTCACAAGGGACAGGGGGCAACTATGGCTACACCTTC. Its translation: CASSQGTGGNYGYTF. Drawing the rest from reference TRBV18 and TRBJ1-2, the complete variable domain is NAGVMQNPRHLVRRRGQEARLRCSPMKGHSHVYWYRQLPEEGLKFMVYLQKENIIDESGMPKERFSAEFPKEGPSILRIQQVVRGDSAAYFCASSQGTGGNYGYTFGSGTRLTVV.

The CDR3 nucleotides read TGTGCCAGCAGTGGGGACAGCACGAACACCGGGGAGCTGTTTTTT. It specifies CASSGDSTNTGELFF. This sequence joins TRBV27 and TRBJ2-2, with 7 bases that match TRBD1. The CDR3 runs to 15 residues. Germline CDR1 reads MNHEY; CDR2 reads SMNVEV (reference sequence). V lost 5 bases and J lost 0; bases outside the gene matches: 3.

V gene TRBV12-3 or TRBV12-4 combines with J gene TRBJ2-2, with D unresolved. This CDR3 contains 14 residues. The ends were cut back, 6 bases at V and 7 bases at J, with 15 bases in the middle. The CDR3 coding sequence is TGTGCCAGCAGGATTGACCCCGTCGGCGGGGAGCTGTTTTTT. Translated: CASRIDPVGGELFF.